The clone carrying this T cell receptor (beta chain) has a handful of counts. Germline V gene lookup returns CDR1 MNHEY and CDR2 SVGAGI. Trimming stripped 6 bases from V and 1 base from J, with 10 bases between. The CDR3 has 14 amino acids. The data stem from a study of cytomegalovirus exposure and HLA in healthy donors. PCR employed 60 Vbeta and 13 Jbeta primers. The method was immunoSEQ multiplex PCR; TCRdb's version includes in-frame clones alone and lacks a portion of them. The repertoire holds roughly 100,000 clones, with approximately 80% as singletons. This chain joins TRBV6-5 and TRBJ1-5; TRBD1 is a possible D gene (5 bases). Specimen: PBMCs. The sequence derives from a female donor in good health and CMV-seropositive. In DNA, the CDR3 is TGTGCCAGCAGACGGGGGGGAAGCAATCAGCCCCAGCATTTT. It codes for CASRRGGSNQPQHF.